Sequencing of this T cell receptor (beta chain) was carried out in a study of T cells in Graves' hyperthyroidism and ophthalmopathy. Points on this clonotype: The target antigen is unknown.

Amplification of TCR beta CDR3 regions was performed using RNA transcripts as template. The study used the HTBI primer set for a first-round RT-PCR of the TCR CDR3. TCRdb reprocessed the multiplex PCR reads via MiXCR and lists one record per CDR3 protein. The sample has more than 600,000 distinct CDR3 sequences, less than 20% seen once. Hyperthyroidism in the patients, aged 18 to 65, was newly diagnosed and under 2 months in duration. The V and J ends lost 0 bases and 1 base, in that order; junction bases with no gene match: 6. The germline gives CDR1 MGHRA, CDR2 YSYEKL. The CDR3 runs 16 residues. Study-wide results and limits: Blood also carried most thyroid clonotypes expanded above 0.001.

This sequence joins TRBV4-1 and TRBJ2-7; the match to TRBD2 covers 7 bases. This receptor was identified in a man aged 18 to 29 with Graves' hyperthyroidism. Sequencing was done on a sample of blood. CDR3 region: CASSQDQLAESYEQYF. CDR3 nucleotide sequence: TGCGCCAGCAGCCAAGATCAGCTAGCGGAATCCTACGAGCAGTACTTC.